The clone carrying this T cell receptor beta chain was picked up a small number of times. Its antigen remains unidentified. This sample is drawn from a study of T cells in Graves' hyperthyroidism and ophthalmopathy. Germline CDR1 reads SGHTA; CDR2 reads FQGTGA. This CDR3 contains 12 residues. V was cut by 6 bases and J by 6 bases, with 12 bases left in between. The CDR3 regions of TCR beta were amplified from RNA transcripts. HTBI primers were used for first-round RT-PCR of the TCR CDR3. TCRdb analysed the multiplex PCR reads with MiXCR anew, one entry per CDR3 protein. Seen here are hundreds of thousands of distinct CDR3 sequences, around 20% observed once, and the top ten hold over 30%. Whole-study findings and limits: Separation of ophthalmopathy from stable hyperthyroidism was achieved by a 13 V-J model. In blood, most of the thyroid clonotypes expanded above 0.001 were also present.

Material: blood. The V and J genes are TRBV7-3 and TRBJ2-7, with D perhaps TRBD2 (5 bases). The receptor's source is a man younger than 45 with Graves' ophthalmopathy. This chain's CDR3 is CASSSEGGEQYF. The CDR3 DNA sequence: TGTGCCAGCAGTTCTGAGGGCGGCGAGCAGTACTTC.